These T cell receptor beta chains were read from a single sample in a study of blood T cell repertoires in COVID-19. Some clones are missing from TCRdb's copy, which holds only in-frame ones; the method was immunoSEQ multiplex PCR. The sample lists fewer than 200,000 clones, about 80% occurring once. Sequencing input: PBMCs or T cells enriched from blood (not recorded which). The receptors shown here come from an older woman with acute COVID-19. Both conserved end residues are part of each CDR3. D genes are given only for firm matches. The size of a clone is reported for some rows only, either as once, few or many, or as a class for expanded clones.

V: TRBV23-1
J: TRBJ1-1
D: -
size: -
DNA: TGCGCCAGCAGTCATTCTCTGGAAGCGGCGGAAGCTTTCTTT
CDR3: CASSHSLEAAEAFF

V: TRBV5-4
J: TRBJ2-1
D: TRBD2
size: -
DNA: TGTGCCAGCAGCTTGGGTGGCGGGGGGCTCTCCTACAATGAGCAGTTCTTC
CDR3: CASSLGGGGLSYNEQFF

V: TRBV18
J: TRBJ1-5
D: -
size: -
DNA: TGTGCCAGCTCACCAGAGGGCAATCAGCCCCAGCATTTT
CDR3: CASSPEGNQPQHF

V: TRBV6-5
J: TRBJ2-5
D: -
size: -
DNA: TGTGCCAGCAGTTACTCGGCGGGGGCGGGGGAGACCCAGTACTTC
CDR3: CASSYSAGAGETQYF

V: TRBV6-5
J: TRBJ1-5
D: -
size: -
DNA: TGTGCCAGCAGCATCAGTTTCAATCAGCCCCAGCATTTT
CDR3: CASSISFNQPQHF

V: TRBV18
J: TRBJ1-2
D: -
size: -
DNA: TGTGCCAGCTCACCACGTCAGGGTGGGGGCAACTATGGCTACACCTTC
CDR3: CASSPRQGGGNYGYTF

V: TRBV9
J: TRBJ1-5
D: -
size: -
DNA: TGTGCCAGCAGCGGCCCCCGGGGTAGCAATCAGCCCCAGCATTTT
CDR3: CASSGPRGSNQPQHF

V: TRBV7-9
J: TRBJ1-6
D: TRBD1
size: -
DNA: TGTGCCAGCAGCTCCTCCAGGGGGAGAAATTCACCCCTCCACTTT
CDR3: CASSSSRGRNSPLHF

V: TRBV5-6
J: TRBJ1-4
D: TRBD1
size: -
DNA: TGTGCCAGCAGCCGTGGGACAGGGAATGAAAAACTGTTTTTT
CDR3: CASSRGTGNEKLFF

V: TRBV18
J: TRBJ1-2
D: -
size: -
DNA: TGTGCCAGCTCAGAGGATCATAACTATGGCTACACCTTC
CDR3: CASSEDHNYGYTF

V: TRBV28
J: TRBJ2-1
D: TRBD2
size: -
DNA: TGTGCCAGCACCCCGGGACTAGCGGGGTACAATGAGCAGTTCTTC
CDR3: CASTPGLAGYNEQFF

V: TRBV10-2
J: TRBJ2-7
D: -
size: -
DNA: TGCGCCAGCAGTGACCCCGGAGGAGGGATTCCCTACGAGCAGTACTTC
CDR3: CASSDPGGGIPYEQYF

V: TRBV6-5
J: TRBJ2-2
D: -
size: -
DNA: TGTGCCAGCACCTTAGGGGCGGCCGGGGAGCTGTTTTTT
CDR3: CASTLGAAGELFF

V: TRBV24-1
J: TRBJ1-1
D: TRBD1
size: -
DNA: TGTGCCACCAGTAAAGGACAGGGGTACACTGAAGCTTTCTTT
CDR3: CATSKGQGYTEAFF

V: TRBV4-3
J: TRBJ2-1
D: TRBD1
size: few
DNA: TGCGCCAGCAGCCGGGACAGGAGATACAATGAGCAGTTCTTC
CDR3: CASSRDRRYNEQFF

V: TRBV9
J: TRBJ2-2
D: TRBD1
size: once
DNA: TGTGCCAGCAGAGACAGGGTAAACACCGGGGAGCTGTTTTTT
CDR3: CASRDRVNTGELFF

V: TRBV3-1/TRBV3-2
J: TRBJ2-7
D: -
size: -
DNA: TGTGCCAGCAGCCCCCTCGCGGGGTCCAGGAGCGAGCAGTACTTC
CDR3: CASSPLAGSRSEQYF

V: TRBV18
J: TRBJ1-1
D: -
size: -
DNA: TGTGCCAGCTCACCGATAGGGGGCACTGAAGCTTTCTTT
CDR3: CASSPIGGTEAFF

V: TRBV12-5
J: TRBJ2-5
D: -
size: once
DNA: TGTGCTAGTGCCCCGGGGCGGGGAGAGACCCAGTACTTC
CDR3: CASAPGRGETQYF

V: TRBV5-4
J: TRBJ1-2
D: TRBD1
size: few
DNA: TGTGCCAGCAGCTTACAACAGGGGGTTTATGGCTACACCTTC
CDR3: CASSLQQGVYGYTF

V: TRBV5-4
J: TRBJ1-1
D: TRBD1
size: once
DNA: TGTGCCAGCAGCTTCCGGTTCAGGGGGCCAGGCACTGAAGCTTTCTTT
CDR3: CASSFRFRGPGTEAFF

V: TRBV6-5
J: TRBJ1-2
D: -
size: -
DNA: TGTGCCAGCAGTTATTCCGGGACACTTCAGGGCTACACCTTC
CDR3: CASSYSGTLQGYTF

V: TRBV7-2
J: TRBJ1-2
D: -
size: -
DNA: TGTGCCAGCAGCTTTACACAGGGTCGGGGCTACACCTTC
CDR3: CASSFTQGRGYTF

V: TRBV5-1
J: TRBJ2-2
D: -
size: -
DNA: TGCGCCAGCAGCCCTAGGCGCCAGACAGGACACACCGGGGAGCTGTTTTTT
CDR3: CASSPRRQTGHTGELFF

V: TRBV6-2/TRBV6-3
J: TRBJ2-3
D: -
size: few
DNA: TGTGCCAGCAGTTATTTGCTACAGTTCATTGATACGCAGTATTTT
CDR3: CASSYLLQFIDTQYF

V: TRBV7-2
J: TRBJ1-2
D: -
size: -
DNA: TGTGCCAGCAGCTTAGTGACAGGCCCCGCGGGCTATGGCTACACCTTC
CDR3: CASSLVTGPAGYGYTF